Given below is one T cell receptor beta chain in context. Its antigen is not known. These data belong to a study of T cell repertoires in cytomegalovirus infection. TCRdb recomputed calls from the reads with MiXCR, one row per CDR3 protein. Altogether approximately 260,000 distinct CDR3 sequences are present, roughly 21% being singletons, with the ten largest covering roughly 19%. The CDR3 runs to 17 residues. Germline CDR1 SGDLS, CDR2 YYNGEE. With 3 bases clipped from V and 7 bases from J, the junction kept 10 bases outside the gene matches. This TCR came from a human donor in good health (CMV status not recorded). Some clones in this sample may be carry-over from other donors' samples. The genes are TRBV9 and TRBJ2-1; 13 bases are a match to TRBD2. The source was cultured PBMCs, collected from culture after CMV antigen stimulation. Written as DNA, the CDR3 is TGTGCCAGCAGCGCCGGGACTAGCGGGACCCGATGGAATGAGCAGTTCTTC. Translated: CASSAGTSGTRWNEQFF.